The source of this T cell receptor (beta chain) is a study of regulatory T cells in long-lasting Graves disease. Time point in this sample: newly diagnosed GD, antithyroid drugs for less than 3 months. RNA isolated from PBMCs was used to make the TCR library. Regarding the study as a whole: Segments TRBV28, TRBJ1-2 and TRBJ2-5 showed preferential usage in persistent disease. Less diverse TCR repertoires were seen in persistent Graves' patients than in newly diagnosed ones.

About this clonotype: No antigen is known for it.

Germline values: CDR1 SEHNR, CDR2 FQNEAQ (reference sequence). The CDR3 covers 12 residues. Trimming took 3 bases from V and 4 from J, leaving 5 bases between them. The TCR beta library used iRepertoire HTBI primers with Arm-PCR amplification of CDR3. Each CDR3 protein gets one entry after TCRdb re-called the multiplex PCR reads with MiXCR. The sample yields roughly 440,000 distinct CDR3 sequences, over 15% seen once. These data were likewise used in another study, on T cells in Graves' hyperthyroidism and ophthalmopathy. That work states: Over 18 months, lack of ophthalmopathy progression marked Graves' hyperthyroidism as stable. Patients with ophthalmopathy were separated from those with stable hyperthyroidism by a 13 V-J model.

The source material was peripheral blood mononuclear cells (PBMCs), sampled at new diagnosis, from a patient treated with antithyroid drugs. The TCR sequence derives from a woman aged 18-35 years with Graves disease. This chain uses TRBV7-9 with TRBJ2-3; D is uncertain. DNA of the CDR3: TGTGCCAGCAGCTTTGGGTCAGATACGCAGTATTTT. Translating it yields CASSFGSDTQYF.